This T cell receptor (beta chain) derives from a study of T cells in Graves' hyperthyroidism and ophthalmopathy. In its sample, this clonotype was seen many times. Exclusion followed for patients with uncontrolled infection, other autoimmune disease, pregnancy or lactation. Amplification yielded TCR beta CDR3 regions, with RNA transcripts as the source. TCR CDR3 underwent first-round RT-PCR with the HTBI primer set. TCRdb analysed the multiplex PCR reads with MiXCR anew, one entry per CDR3 protein. Among roughly 280,000 distinct CDR3 sequences, over 15% were seen once, and the ten largest hold about 50%. The origin of this receptor is a woman aged 55 to 70 with Graves' ophthalmopathy. The sample was blood.

CDR3 amino acids: CASSLGNQPQHF. The DNA for the CDR3 is TGTGCCAGCAGCTTAGGTAATCAGCCCCAGCATTTT. The chain couples TRBV7-9 to TRBJ1-5; D gene uncertain. CDR1 and CDR2 (germline): SEHNR, FQNEAQ (reference sequence). This CDR3 has 12 amino acids. V was clipped by 1 base and J by 4 bases, with 2 bases between them.